In its sample, the clone carrying this T cell receptor (beta chain) was seen once. The participants were between roughly 18 and 100 years old and came from about two dozen US areas. Grouping used clinical history reported by participants in a survey and questionnaire. This record belongs to a study of blood T cell repertoires in COVID-19. Looking at the study overall: Acute and convalescent COVID-19 specimens originated in the United States, Italy and Spain. Nucleic acid was either cDNA or gDNA, and it came from T cells, B-cell-depleted T cells, or PBMCs.

The length of the CDR3 is 15 residues. Germline assignment: CDR1 LNHDA and CDR2 SQIVND (reference sequence). The trim removed 7 bases at V and 2 bases at J, leaving 6 bases unmatched. The data were produced by immunoSEQ multiplex PCR, yet TCRdb's version contains in-frame clones alone and is incomplete. The table lists 250,000 or so clones, roughly 81% of them singletons. The chain links TRBV19 to TRBJ1-4; 8 nucleotides align to TRBD1. Sequenced material: PBMCs or T cells enriched from blood (not recorded which). This receptor was taken from a woman aged 50 to 65 who had been exposed to COVID-19. The CDR3 reads CASTLRTGTNEKLFF. DNA for the CDR3: TGTGCCAGTACCCTAAGGACAGGGACTAATGAAAAACTGTTTTTT.